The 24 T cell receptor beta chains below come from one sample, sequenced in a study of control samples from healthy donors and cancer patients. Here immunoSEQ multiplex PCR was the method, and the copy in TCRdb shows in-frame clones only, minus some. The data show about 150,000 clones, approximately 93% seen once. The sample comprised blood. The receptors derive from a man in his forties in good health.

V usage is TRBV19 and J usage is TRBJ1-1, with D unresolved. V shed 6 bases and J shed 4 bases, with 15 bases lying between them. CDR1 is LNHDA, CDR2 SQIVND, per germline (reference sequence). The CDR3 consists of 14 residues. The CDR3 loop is CASRPGSTITEAFF. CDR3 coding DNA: TGTGCCAGTAGACCCGGTTCGACTATCACTGAAGCTTTCTTT.

CDR3 protein: CASSLVAAGVDSPLHF. In DNA, the CDR3 is TGTGCCAGCAGCTTAGTGGCGGCAGGGGTGGACTCACCCCTCCACTTT. The chain uses TRBV7-6 and TRBJ1-6; tentative D call: TRBD1 (6 bases). Per the germline V gene, CDR1 is SGHVS and CDR2 is FNYEAQ. Trimming took off 1 base at V and 10 bases at J, with 17 bases between the two ends. The CDR3 totals 16 residues. The full variable domain, its missing parts supplied by reference TRBV7-6 and TRBJ1-6, is GAGVSQSPRYKVTKRGQDVALRCDPISGHVSLYWYRQALGQGPEFLTYFNYEAQQDKSGLPNDRFSAERPEGSISTLTIQRTEQRDSAMYRCASSLVAAGVDSPLHFGNGTRLTVT.

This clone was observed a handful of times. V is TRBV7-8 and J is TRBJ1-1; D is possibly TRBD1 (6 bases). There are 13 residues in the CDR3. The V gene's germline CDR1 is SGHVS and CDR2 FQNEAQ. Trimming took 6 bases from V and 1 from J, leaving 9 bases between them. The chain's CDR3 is CASRLQGNTEAFF. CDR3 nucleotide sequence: TGTGCCAGCAGGTTACAGGGGAACACTGAAGCTTTCTTT.

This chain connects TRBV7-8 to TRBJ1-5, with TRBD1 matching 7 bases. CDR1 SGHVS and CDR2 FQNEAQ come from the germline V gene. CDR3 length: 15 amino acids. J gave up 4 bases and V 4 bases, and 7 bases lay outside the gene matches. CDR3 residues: CASSSTGVRNQPQHF. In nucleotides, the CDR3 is TGTGCCAGCAGCTCAACAGGGGTAAGAAATCAGCCCCAGCATTTT.

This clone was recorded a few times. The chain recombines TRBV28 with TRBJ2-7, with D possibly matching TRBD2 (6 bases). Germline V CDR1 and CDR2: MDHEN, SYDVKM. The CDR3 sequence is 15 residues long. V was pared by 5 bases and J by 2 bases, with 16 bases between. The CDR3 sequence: CASSQASGGTYEQYF. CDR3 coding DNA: TGTGCCAGCAGTCAAGCGAGTGGGGGGACCTACGAGCAGTACTTC.

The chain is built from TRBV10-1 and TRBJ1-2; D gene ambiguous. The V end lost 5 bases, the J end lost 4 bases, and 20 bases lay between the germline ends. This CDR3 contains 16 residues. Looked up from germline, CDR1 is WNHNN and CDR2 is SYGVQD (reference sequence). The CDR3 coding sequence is TGCGCCAGCAGTACCTCTTGCAGGAAAGTTTTCTATGGCTACACCTTC. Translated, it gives CASSTSCRKVFYGYTF.

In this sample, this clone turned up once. CDR3 sequence (DNA): TGTGCCAGCTCACCAGAGAGCTACGGGGAGCTGTTTTTT. It codes for CASSPESYGELFF. The V and J genes are TRBV18 and TRBJ2-2, with D unclear. V lost 2 bases to trimming and J lost 7 bases, with 8 bases between them. Per the germline V gene, CDR1 is KGHSH and CDR2 is LQKENI. CDR3 length: 13 residues. The full variable domain, completed using reference TRBV18 and TRBJ2-2, is NAGVMQNPRHLVRRRGQEARLRCSPMKGHSHVYWYRQLPEEGLKFMVYLQKENIIDESGMPKERFSAEFPKEGPSILRIQQVVRGDSAAYFCASSPESYGELFFGEGSRLTVL.

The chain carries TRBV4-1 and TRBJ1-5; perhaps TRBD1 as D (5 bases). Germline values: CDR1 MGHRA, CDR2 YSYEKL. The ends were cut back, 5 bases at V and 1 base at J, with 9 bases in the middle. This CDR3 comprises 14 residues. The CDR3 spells CASSGGDSNQPQHF. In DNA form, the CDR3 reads TGCGCCAGCAGCGGGGGGGACAGCAATCAGCCCCAGCATTTT.

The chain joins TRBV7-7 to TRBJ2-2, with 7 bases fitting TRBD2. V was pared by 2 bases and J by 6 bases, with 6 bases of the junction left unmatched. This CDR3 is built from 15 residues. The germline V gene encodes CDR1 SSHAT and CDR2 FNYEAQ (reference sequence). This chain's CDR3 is CASSLWRGGAGELFF. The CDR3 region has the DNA TGTGCCAGCAGCTTATGGCGGGGAGGGGCCGGGGAGCTGTTTTTT.

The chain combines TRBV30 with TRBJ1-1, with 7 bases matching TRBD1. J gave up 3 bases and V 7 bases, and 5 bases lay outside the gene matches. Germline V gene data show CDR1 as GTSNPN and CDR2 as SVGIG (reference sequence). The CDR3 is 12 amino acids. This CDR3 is CAFGDSDTEAFF. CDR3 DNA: TGTGCCTTTGGGGACAGTGACACTGAAGCTTTCTTT.

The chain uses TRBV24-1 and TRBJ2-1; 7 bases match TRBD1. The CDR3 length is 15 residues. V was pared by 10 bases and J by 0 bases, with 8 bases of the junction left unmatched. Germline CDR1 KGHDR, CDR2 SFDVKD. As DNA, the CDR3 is TGTGCCACTGCAAAACAGGGGAGCTCCTACAATGAGCAGTTCTTC. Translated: CATAKQGSSYNEQFF.

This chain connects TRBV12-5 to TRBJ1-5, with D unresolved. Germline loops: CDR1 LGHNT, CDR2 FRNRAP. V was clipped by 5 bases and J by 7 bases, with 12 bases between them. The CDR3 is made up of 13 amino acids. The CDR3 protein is CASGGDSGQPQHF. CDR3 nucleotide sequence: TGTGCTAGTGGTGGGGATTCGGGACAGCCCCAGCATTTT.

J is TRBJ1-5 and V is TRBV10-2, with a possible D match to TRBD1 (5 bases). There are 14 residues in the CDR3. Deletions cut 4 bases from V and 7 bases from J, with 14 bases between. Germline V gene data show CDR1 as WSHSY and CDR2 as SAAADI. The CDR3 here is CASSAFGGLQPQHF. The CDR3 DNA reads TGCGCCAGCAGTGCCTTTGGGGGTTTGCAGCCCCAGCATTTT.

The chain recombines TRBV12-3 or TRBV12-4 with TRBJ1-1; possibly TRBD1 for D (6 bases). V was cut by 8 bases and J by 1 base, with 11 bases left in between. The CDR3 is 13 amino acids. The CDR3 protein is CASQGHSNTEAFF. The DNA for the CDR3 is TGTGCCAGCCAGGGACACTCGAACACTGAAGCTTTCTTT.

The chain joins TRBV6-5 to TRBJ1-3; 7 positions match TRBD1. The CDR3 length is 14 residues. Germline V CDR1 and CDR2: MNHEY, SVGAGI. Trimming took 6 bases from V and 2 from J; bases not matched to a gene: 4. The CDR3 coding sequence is TGTGCCAGCAGCCCGGGACAGACTGGAAACACCATATATTTT. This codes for CASSPGQTGNTIYF.

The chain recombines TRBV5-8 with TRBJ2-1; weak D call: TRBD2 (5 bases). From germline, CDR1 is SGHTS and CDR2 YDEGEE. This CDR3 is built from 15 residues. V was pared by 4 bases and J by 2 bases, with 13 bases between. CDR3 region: CASSPILRAYNEQFF. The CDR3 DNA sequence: TGTGCCAGCAGCCCTATATTGAGGGCCTACAATGAGCAGTTCTTC.

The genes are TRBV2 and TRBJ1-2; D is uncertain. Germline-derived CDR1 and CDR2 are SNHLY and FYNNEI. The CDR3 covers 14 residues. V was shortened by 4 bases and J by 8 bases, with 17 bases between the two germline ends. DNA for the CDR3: TGTGCCAGCAGTGTGAGTCAATCCGGAAGCGGCTACACCTTC. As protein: CASSVSQSGSGYTF. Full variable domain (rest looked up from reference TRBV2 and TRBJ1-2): EPEVTQTPSHQVTQMGQEVILRCVPISNHLYFYWYRQILGQKVEFLVSFYNNEISEKSEIFDDQFSVERPDGSNFTLKIRSTKLEDSAMYFCASSVSQSGSGYTFGSGTRLTVV.

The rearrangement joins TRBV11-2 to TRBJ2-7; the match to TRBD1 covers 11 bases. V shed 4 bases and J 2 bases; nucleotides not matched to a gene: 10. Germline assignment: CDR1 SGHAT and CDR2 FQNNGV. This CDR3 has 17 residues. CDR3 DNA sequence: TGTGCCAGCAGCTCCTTTAAGAGGGACAGGGGGACCTACGAGCAGTACTTC. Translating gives CASSSFKRDRGTYEQYF. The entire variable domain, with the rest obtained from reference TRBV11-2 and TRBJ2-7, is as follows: EAGVAQSPRYKIIEKRQSVAFWCNPISGHATLYWYQQILGQGPKLLIQFQNNGVVDDSQLPKDRFSAERLKGVDSTLKIQPAKLEDSAVYLCASSSFKRDRGTYEQYFGPGTRLTVT.

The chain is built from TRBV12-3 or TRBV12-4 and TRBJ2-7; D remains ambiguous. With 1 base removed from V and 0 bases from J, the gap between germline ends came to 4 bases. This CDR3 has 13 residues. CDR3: CASSLGASYEQYF. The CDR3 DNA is TGTGCCAGCAGTTTAGGGGCCTCCTACGAGCAGTACTTC.

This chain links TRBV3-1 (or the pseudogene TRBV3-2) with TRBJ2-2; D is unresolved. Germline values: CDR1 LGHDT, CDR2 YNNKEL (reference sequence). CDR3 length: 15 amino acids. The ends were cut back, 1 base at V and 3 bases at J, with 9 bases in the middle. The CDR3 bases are TGTGCCAGCAGCCAAGCGCAGCGACACACCGGGGAGCTGTTTTTT. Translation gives CASSQAQRHTGELFF.

The CDR3 coding sequence is TGTGCCAGCAGGGGGACAGGTGTCGCTTCACCCCTCCACTTT. Its protein product is CASRGTGVASPLHF. The genes are TRBV2 and TRBJ1-6; 8 nucleotides line up with TRBD1. Per the germline V gene, CDR1 is SNHLY and CDR2 is FYNNEI. V lost 6 bases to trimming and J lost 9 bases; unmatched junction nucleotides: 7. The CDR3 consists of 14 residues.

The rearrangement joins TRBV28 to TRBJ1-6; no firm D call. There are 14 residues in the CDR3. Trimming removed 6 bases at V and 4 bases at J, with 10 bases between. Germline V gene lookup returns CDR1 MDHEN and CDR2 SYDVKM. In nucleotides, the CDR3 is TGTGCCAGCAGATCAGGACGGTATAATTCACCCCTCCACTTT. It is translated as CASRSGRYNSPLHF. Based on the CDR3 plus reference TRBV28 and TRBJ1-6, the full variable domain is DVKVTQSSRYLVKRTGEKVFLECVQDMDHENMFWYRQDPGLGLRLIYFSYDVKMKEKGDIPEGYSVSREKKERFSLILESASTNQTSMYLCASRSGRYNSPLHFGNGTRLTVT.

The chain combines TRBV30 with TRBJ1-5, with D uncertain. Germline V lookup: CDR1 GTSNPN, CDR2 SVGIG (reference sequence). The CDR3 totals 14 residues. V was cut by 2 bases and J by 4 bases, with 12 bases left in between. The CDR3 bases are TGTGCCTGGAGTCCGTGGGATGGGAATCAGCCCCAGCATTTT. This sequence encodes CAWSPWDGNQPQHF. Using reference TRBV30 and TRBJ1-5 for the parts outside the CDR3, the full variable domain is SQTIHQWPATLVQPVGSPLSLECTVEGTSNPNLYWYRQAAGRGLQLLFYSVGIGQISSEVPQNLSASRPQDRQFILSSKKLLLSDSGFYLCAWSPWDGNQPQHFGDGTRLSIL.

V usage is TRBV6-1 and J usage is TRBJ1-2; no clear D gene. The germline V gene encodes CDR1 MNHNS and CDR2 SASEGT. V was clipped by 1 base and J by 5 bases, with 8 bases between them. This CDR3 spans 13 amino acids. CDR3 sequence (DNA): TGTGCCAGCAGTGAAGACAGACTTTATGGCTACACCTTC. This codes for CASSEDRLYGYTF.